Here is one T cell receptor beta chain with its context. The antigen is unknown. These data come from a study of T cell responses to AZD1222 COVID-19 vaccine. In the study overall: Second-dose schedules of about 4 or about 12 weeks were combined.

Study outcomes and limitations: Vaccine-associated CD4 TCRs ranged over spike, dominating at 160-218 and 743-854. Baseline serostatus was positive in only five to seven AZD1222 recipients. Among spike-specific TCRs, nearly half reportedly target unmutated variant regions.

TCRdb's copy holds only in-frame clones and misses some; the assay was immunoSEQ multiplex PCR. The table records 100,000 to 150,000 clones, approximately 85% of them present only once. V lost 1 base and J 1 base, leaving 4 bases between the germline ends. CDR1 SGHTA and CDR2 FQGTGA come from the germline V gene. CDR3 length equals 14 residues. The specimen comprised peripheral blood, sampled on day 0 of AZD1222 vaccination. The sequence was obtained from an adult in good health. The chain has TRBV7-3 and TRBJ2-2; D not certain. The chain's CDR3 is CASSLNLNTGELFF. DNA for the CDR3: TGTGCCAGCAGCTTAAATTTGAACACCGGGGAGCTGTTTTTT.